This TCR beta chain is drawn from a study of post-analysis software for immune sequencing data. V lost 1 base, J lost 0 bases, and 12 bases lay in between. Per germline, CDR1 MGHRA and CDR2 YSYEKL. CDR3 size: 16 residues. Note on this clonotype: What it binds is unknown.

Study findings and constraints: TRBV segments more frequent in patients than in controls numbered several and included TRBV5-6, TRBV5-1 and TRBV20-1.

Presence of unique molecular identifiers characterized the TCR beta cDNA libraries. MiXCR, run by TCRdb on the PCR reads, gives a single entry per CDR3 protein. The sample lists some 690,000 distinct CDR3 sequences, around 64% occurring once. The rearrangement uses TRBV4-1 and TRBJ1-2; D gene unclear. Material: blood. This TCR came from a girl between 2 and 10 years old with multiple sclerosis. The CDR3 sequence is CASSQGPTESNYGYTF. DNA of the CDR3: TGCGCCAGCAGCCAAGGCCCCACGGAGTCTAACTATGGCTACACCTTC.